There are a few counts of the clone carrying this TCR beta chain. Its antigen is unidentified. Germline trimming cut 7 bases from V and 3 bases from J; bases unmatched to any gene: 9. This CDR3 comprises 14 residues. Germline CDR1 is MNHNS and CDR2 is SASEGT. The entry originates in a study of T cells in Graves' hyperthyroidism and ophthalmopathy. Study summary: Any treatment followed the collection of peripheral blood at initial diagnosis. Points from the study as a whole: Blood also carried most thyroid clonotypes expanded above 0.001.

The TCR beta CDR3 regions underwent amplification using RNA transcripts as the source. In the first-round RT-PCR of the TCR CDR3, the HTBI primer set was used. TCRdb passed the multiplex PCR reads through MiXCR, listing each CDR3 protein once. The sample yields hundreds of thousands of distinct CDR3 sequences, 15% to 20% seen once. Reasons for excluding patients were uncontrolled infection, other autoimmune disease, pregnancy or lactation. Each diagnosis was grounded in clinical symptoms, serum thyroxine and TRAb, thyroid ultrasound, and orbital computed tomography. Sequencing input: blood. The chain uses TRBV6-1 and TRBJ2-7; 7 bases are shared with TRBD2. The sequence came from a woman aged 25-40 years with Graves' hyperthyroidism. CDR3 loop: CASTGSGRGYEQYF. CDR3 sequence (DNA): TGTGCCAGCACCGGGAGTGGGAGGGGCTACGAGCAGTACTTC.